This T cell receptor beta chain emerged from a study of blood T cell repertoires in COVID-19. Study overall: COVID-19 samples from acute and convalescent phases originated in the United States, Italy and Spain.

Germline lookup yields CDR1 SNHLY and CDR2 FYNNEI. V was clipped by 4 bases and J by 0 bases; unmatched bases: 2. This CDR3 region has 15 residues. In this sample, this clone turned up once. TCRdb's copy holds only in-frame clones and misses some; the assay was immunoSEQ multiplex PCR. The repertoire holds under 250,000 clones, about 93% seen once, with about 0.8% in the top ten. Sample: peripheral blood. This TCR came from a man aged 60-69 years with COVID-19, enrolled during active disease. The chain links TRBV2 to TRBJ2-2; 7 nucleotides line up with TRBD1. The CDR3 loop reads CASSGTGANTGELFF. CDR3 bases: TGTGCCAGCAGTGGTACAGGGGCGAACACCGGGGAGCTGTTTTTT.